The 2 T cell receptor beta chains presented below share a single source sample, sequenced in a study of shared clonotypes between healthy human individuals. The data were produced by immunoSEQ multiplex PCR, yet TCRdb's version contains in-frame clones alone and is incomplete. The sample holds some 2,000,000 clones; approximately 95% are singletons and the top ten take more than 0.1%. The sample comprised naive CD4+ T cells sorted from blood. As for subset: CD45RA+ positively selected. These receptors were taken from a man aged 18-30 years in good health.

This chain links TRBV6-6 with TRBJ1-4; possible D gene TRBD1, 5 bases. The CDR3 runs 13 residues. Germline-derived CDR1 and CDR2 are MNHNY and SVGAGI (reference sequence). Deletions cut 7 bases from V and 7 bases from J, with 13 bases between. The CDR3 reads CASTPSRGEKLFF. Written as DNA, the CDR3 is TGTGCCAGCACCCCGTCGAGGGGTGAAAAACTGTTTTTT.

The chain recombines TRBV7-6 with TRBJ1-1; D is unresolved. V was trimmed by 5 bases and J by 11 bases, leaving 18 bases between them. There are 13 residues in the CDR3. In germline, CDR1 is SGHVS, CDR2 FNYEAQ. CDR3 coding DNA: TGTGCCAGCAGCCTTAGTCTTCTCAATGGGGCTTTCTTT. It yields the protein CASSLSLLNGAFF.